Sequencing of this TCR beta chain was carried out in a study of tumor and adjacent non-tumor tissue in lung cancer. As for the study in general: The patients, some ten men and about 5 women, were roughly 30 to 85 with stage I to III disease.

This clonotype was seen at least ten times. As yet, its antigen is unknown. Study findings and constraints: Top 100 clones took a larger repertoire share in normal lung. Compared with tumor, normal lung showed significantly lower TCR diversity. Patients with more diverse tumor TCRs had worse survival.

No cell sorting was done before RNA was extracted from the tissue. Three rounds of nested PCR, following a modified ARM-PCR protocol, produced the TCRbeta library. Each CDR3 protein gets one entry after TCRdb re-called the multiplex PCR reads with MiXCR. The table shows around 74,000 distinct CDR3 sequences, with approximately 71% occurring only once. Germline assignment: CDR1 WSHSY and CDR2 SAAADI. The CDR3 is 16 residues long. V dropped 6 bases and J dropped 10; count of bases not matched to a gene: 12. The sequenced material came from lung tumor tissue. The chain recombines TRBV10-2 with TRBJ2-1; 13 bases align to TRBD2. The clonotype was recovered from a woman aged 70-85 years with non-small cell lung cancer. The CDR3 protein is CASSLLTSGGWGEQFF. The CDR3 DNA sequence: TGCGCCAGCAGCCTCCTGACTAGCGGGGGGTGGGGGGAGCAGTTCTTC.